The next 7 T cell receptor beta chains were all read from a single sample in a study of molecular identifiers for immune sequencing clone quantification. TCRdb used MiXCR to reprocess the PCR reads, holding one entry per CDR3 protein. This sample carries about 65,000 distinct CDR3 sequences, over 15% of them seen once, and the ten largest clones take 1.3% to 1.5%. Sequenced: naive CD8+ T cells from blood, with Jurkat cell RNA spiked in. Subset reported: FACS-sorted CD8+CD4-CCR7+CD45RA+ naive T cells. The receptors shown here come from a human donor in good health. Some libraries in this study had Jurkat cell RNA spiked in.

The chain is built from TRBV5-3 and TRBJ2-7, with a possible D match to TRBD2 (5 bases). TRBV5-3 is assigned to the ORF class and has an uncertain function. There are 12 residues in the CDR3. V was trimmed by 8 bases and J by 4 bases, leaving 13 bases between them. The CDR3 region has the DNA TGTGCCAGCAGCCCCTCGGGATACGAGCAGTACTTC. This sequence encodes CASSPSGYEQYF.

This clonotype was recorded at least ten times. J is TRBJ1-5 and V is TRBV7-6; maybe TRBD1 (5 bases). Germline loops: CDR1 SGHVS, CDR2 FNYEAQ. The CDR3 totals 13 residues. V was pared by 3 bases and J by 5 bases, with 8 bases between. This CDR3 reads CASSLAGYQPQHF. The CDR3 bases are TGTGCCAGCAGCTTGGCAGGGTATCAGCCCCAGCATTTT.

There are many counts of this clonotype. The V and J genes are TRBV4-1 and TRBJ2-7, with 9 bases matching TRBD1. This CDR3 spans 15 amino acids. The germline V gene has CDR1 MGHRA and CDR2 YSYEKL. The ends lost 10 bases at V and 4 bases at J; junction bases unmatched: 14. The CDR3 DNA follows: TGCGCCACCTCAAGGGGGACAGGGAACCGTTACGAGCAGTACTTC. Amino acid sequence: CATSRGTGNRYEQYF.

In this sample, this clonotype is medium-sized. The rearrangement links TRBV7-2 to TRBJ2-3; 10 positions agree with TRBD2. This CDR3 is built from 15 residues. The V segment lost 4 bases and the J segment 4 bases; nucleotides outside the gene matches: 5. In germline, CDR1 is SGHTA, CDR2 FQGNSA. CDR3 loop: CASSSLAGAPDTQYF. The DNA of the CDR3 is TGTGCCAGCAGCTCCCTAGCGGGAGCGCCAGATACGCAGTATTTT.

The CDR3 sequence: CSVEDRTSNTGELFF. DNA of the CDR3: TGCAGCGTTGAAGACCGGACTTCGAACACCGGGGAGCTGTTTTTT. The chain links TRBV29-1 to TRBJ2-2, with D maybe TRBD2 (5 bases). The V gene's germline CDR1 is SQVTM and CDR2 ANQGSEA. V lost 0 bases, J lost 0 bases, and 8 bases lay in between. This CDR3 has 15 residues.

This clonotype was counted ten times or more. This chain connects TRBV4-3 to TRBJ2-7; 9 bases map to TRBD2. The CDR3 consists of 16 residues. Looked up from germline, CDR1 is LGHNA and CDR2 is YSLEER. With V trimmed by 2 bases and J by 7 bases, 12 bases remained unmatched. The CDR3 nucleotides are TGCGCCAGCAGCCAACCAAGGACTAGCGAAATGAGGGAGCAGTACTTC. This encodes CASSQPRTSEMREQYF.

This clonotype was recorded at least ten times. The V call is TRBV1, the J call TRBJ1-5. TRBV1 is listed as a pseudogene. This CDR3 has 11 residues. The CDR3 loop reads CTSSQAEPQHF. The DNA of the CDR3 is TGCACCAGCAGCCAAGCTGAGCCCCAGCATTTT.